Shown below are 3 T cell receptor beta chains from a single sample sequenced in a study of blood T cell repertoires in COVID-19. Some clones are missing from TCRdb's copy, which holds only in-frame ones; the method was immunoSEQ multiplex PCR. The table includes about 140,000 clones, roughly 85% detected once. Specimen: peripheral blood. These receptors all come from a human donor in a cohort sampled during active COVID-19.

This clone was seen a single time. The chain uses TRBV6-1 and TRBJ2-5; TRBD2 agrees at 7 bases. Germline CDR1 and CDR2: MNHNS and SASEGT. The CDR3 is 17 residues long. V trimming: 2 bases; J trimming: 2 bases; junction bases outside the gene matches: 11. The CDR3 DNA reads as TGTGCCAGCAGTGAAATAAGGAGTAGCGGGTATCAAGAGACCCAGTACTTC. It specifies CASSEIRSSGYQETQYF.

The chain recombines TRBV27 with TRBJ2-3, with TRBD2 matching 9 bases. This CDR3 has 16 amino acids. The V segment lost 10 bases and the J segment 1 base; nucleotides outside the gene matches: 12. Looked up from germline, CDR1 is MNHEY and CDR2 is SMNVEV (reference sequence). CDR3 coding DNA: TGTGCCACTAGCCGGTGGTTAGCGGGGGGCACAGATACGCAGTATTTT. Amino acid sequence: CATSRWLAGGTDTQYF.

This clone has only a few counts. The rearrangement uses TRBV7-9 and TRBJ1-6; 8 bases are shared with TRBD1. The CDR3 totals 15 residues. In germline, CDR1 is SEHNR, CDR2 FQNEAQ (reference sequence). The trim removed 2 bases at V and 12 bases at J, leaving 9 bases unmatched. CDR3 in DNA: TGTGCCAGCAGCTTAAATTTGGACAGGGAGGGACCCCTCCACTTT. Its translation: CASSLNLDREGPLHF.